This entry is about one TCR beta chain. Antigen specificity is unknown. The PCR employed 60 Vbeta primers together with 13 Jbeta primers. The data were produced by immunoSEQ multiplex PCR, yet TCRdb's version contains in-frame clones alone and is incomplete. The repertoire holds 130,000 or so clones, with 75% to 85% as singletons. The record originates from a study of cytomegalovirus exposure and HLA in healthy donors. V trimming: 6 bases; J trimming: 0 bases; junction bases outside the gene matches: 8. The CDR3 extends over 17 amino acids. The germline gives CDR1 SGHTA, CDR2 FQGTGA. Points from the study as a whole: Researchers reportedly found TCR beta sequences accurately predicted most subjects' HLA-A and HLA-B alleles. An analysis done earlier found most TCR beta V segments productive about 90% or about 30% of the time.

Specimen: PBMCs. This sequence originates from a woman in her late teens or twenties in good health and CMV-seropositive. The genes are TRBV7-3 and TRBJ2-6; 7 bases match TRBD1. For the CDR3, the DNA is TGTGCCAGCAGTTTCCGGGACAGAGCCTCTGGGGCCAACGTCCTGACTTTC. Its protein is CASSFRDRASGANVLTF.